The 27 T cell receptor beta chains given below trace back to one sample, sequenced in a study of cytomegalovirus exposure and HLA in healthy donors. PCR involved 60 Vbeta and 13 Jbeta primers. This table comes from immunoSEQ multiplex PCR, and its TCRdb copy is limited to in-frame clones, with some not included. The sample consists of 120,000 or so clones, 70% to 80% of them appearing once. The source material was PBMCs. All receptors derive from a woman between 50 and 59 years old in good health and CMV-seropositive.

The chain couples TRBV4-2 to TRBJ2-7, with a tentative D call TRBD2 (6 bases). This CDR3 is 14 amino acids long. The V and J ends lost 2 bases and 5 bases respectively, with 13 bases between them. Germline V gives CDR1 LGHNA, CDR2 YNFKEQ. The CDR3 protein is CASSQRSLADEQYF. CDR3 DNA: TGTGCCAGCAGCCAACGGTCACTAGCCGACGAGCAGTACTTC.

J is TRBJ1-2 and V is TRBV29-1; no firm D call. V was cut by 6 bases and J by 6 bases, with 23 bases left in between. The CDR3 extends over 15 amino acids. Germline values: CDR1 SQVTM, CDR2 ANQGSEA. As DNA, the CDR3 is TGCAGCGTCCGACCTTCAGTGGTCACGGGGAATGGCTACACCTTC. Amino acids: CSVRPSVVTGNGYTF. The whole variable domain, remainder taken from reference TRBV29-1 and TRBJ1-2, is SAVISQKPSRDICQRGTSLTIQCQVDSQVTMMFWYRQQPGQSLTLIATANQGSEATYESGFVIDKFPISRPNLTFSTLTVSNMSPEDSSIYLCSVRPSVVTGNGYTFGSGTRLTVV.

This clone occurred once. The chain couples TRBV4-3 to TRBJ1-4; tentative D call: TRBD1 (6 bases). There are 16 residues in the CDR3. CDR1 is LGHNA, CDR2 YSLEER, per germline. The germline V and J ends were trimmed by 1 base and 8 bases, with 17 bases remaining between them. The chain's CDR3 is CASSQGVGRGDEKLFF. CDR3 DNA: TGCGCCAGCAGCCAAGGGGTCGGCAGGGGTGACGAAAAACTGTTTTTT.

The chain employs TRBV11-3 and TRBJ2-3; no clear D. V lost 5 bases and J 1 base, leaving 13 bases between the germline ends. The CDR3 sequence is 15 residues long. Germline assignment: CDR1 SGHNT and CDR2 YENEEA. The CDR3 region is CASSPTPFRTDTQYF. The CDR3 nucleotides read TGTGCCAGCAGCCCCACTCCTTTTCGCACAGATACGCAGTATTTT.

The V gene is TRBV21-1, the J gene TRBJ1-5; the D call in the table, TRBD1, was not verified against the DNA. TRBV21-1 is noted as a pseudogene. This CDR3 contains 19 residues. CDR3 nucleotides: TGTGCCAGCAGCAAACGGGACAGGGAGTTAGGAGGTAGCAATCAGCCCCAGCATTTT. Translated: CASSKRDRELGGSNQPQHF.

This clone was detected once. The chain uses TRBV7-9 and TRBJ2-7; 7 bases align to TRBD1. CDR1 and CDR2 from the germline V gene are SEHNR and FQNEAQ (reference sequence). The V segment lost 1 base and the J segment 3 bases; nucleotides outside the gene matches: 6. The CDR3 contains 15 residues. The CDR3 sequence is CASSLGDSSNYEQYF. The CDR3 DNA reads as TGTGCCAGCAGCTTAGGGGACAGTTCCAACTACGAGCAGTACTTC. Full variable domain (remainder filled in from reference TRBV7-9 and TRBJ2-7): DTGVSQNPRHKITKRGQNVTFRCDPISEHNRLYWYRQTLGQGPEFLTYFQNEAQLEKSRLLSDRFSAERPKGSFSTLEIQRTEQGDSAMYLCASSLGDSSNYEQYFGPGTRLTVT.

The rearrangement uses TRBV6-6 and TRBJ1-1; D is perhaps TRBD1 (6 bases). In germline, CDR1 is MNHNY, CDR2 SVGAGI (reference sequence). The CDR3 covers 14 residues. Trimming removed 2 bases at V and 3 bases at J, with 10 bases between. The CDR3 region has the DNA TGTGCCAGCAGTTACGTCGGGGGGCACACTGAAGCTTTCTTT. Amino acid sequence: CASSYVGGHTEAFF.

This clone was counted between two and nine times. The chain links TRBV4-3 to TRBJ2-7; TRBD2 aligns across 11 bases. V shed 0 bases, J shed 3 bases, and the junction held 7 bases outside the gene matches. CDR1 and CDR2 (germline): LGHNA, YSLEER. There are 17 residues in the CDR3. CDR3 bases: TGCGCCAGCAGCCAAGATCGAACTAGCGGGGGAGTCTACGAGCAGTACTTC. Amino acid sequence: CASSQDRTSGGVYEQYF.

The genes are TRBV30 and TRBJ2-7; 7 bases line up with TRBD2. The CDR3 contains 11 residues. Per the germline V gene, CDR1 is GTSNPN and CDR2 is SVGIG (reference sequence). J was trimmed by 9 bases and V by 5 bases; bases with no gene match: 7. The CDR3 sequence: CAWDQGGRQYF. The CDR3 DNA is TGTGCCTGGGACCAGGGAGGGAGGCAGTACTTC.

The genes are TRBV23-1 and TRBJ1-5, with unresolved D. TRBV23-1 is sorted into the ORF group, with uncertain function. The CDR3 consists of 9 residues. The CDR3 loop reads CPRNFPQHF. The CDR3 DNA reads TGCCCTCGTAATTTCCCCCAGCATTTT.

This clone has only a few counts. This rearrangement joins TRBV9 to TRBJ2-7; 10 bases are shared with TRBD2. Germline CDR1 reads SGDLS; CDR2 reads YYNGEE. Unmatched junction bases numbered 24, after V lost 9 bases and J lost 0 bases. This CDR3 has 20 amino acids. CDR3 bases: TGTGCCAACGACACCGCACGGTCGGCTAGCGGGGGAGACGACTCCTACGAGCAGTACTTC. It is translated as CANDTARSASGGDDSYEQYF.

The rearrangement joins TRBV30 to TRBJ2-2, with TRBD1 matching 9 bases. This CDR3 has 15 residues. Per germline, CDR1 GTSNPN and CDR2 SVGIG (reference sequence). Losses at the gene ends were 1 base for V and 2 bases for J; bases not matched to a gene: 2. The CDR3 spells CAWSGDRVNTGELFF. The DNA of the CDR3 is TGTGCCTGGAGTGGGGACAGGGTTAACACCGGGGAGCTGTTTTTT.

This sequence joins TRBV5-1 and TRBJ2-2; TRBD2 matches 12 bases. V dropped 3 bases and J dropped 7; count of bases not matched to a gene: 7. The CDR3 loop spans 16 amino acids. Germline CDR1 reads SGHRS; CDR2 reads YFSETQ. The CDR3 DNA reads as TGCGCCAGCAGCTCTTGGACTAGCGGGGAGGTCGGGGAGCTGTTTTTT. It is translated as CASSSWTSGEVGELFF.

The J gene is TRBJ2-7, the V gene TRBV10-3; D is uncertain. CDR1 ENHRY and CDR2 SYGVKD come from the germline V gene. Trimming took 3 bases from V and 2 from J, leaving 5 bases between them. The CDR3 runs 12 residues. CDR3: CAISDPAYEQYF. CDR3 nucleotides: TGTGCCATCAGTGACCCCGCCTACGAGCAGTACTTC.

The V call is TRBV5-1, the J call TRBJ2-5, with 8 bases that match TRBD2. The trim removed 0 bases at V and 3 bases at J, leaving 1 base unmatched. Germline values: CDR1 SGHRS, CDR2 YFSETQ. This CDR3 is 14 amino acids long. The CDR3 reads CASSLAGGEETQYF. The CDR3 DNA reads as TGCGCCAGCAGCTTGGCCGGGGGGGAAGAGACCCAGTACTTC.

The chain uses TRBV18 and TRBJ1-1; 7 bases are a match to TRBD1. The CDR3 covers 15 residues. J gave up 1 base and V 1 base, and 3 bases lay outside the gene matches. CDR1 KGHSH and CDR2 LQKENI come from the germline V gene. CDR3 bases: TGTGCCAGCTCACCACTCAGGGGGTCGAACACTGAAGCTTTCTTT. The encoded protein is CASSPLRGSNTEAFF. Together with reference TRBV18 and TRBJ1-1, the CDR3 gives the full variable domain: NAGVMQNPRHLVRRRGQEARLRCSPMKGHSHVYWYRQLPEEGLKFMVYLQKENIIDESGMPKERFSAEFPKEGPSILRIQQVVRGDSAAYFCASSPLRGSNTEAFFGQGTRLTVV.

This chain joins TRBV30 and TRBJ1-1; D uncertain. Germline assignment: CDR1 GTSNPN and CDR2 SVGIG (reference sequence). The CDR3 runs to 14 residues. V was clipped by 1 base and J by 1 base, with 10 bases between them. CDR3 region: CAWSGIAQNTEAFF. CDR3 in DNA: TGTGCCTGGAGTGGTATCGCGCAGAACACTGAAGCTTTCTTT.

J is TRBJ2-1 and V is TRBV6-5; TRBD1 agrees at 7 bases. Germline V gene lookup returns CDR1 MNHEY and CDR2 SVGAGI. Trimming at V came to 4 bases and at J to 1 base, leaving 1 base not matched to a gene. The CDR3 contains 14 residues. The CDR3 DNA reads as TGTGCCAGCAGTTCGGACAGGTCCTACAATGAGCAGTTCTTC. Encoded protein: CASSSDRSYNEQFF.

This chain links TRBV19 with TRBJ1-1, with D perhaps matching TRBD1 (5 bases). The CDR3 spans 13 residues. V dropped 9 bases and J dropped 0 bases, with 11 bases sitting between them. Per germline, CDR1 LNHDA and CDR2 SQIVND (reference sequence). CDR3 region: CASFNRMNTEAFF. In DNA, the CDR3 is TGTGCCAGCTTCAACAGGATGAACACTGAAGCTTTCTTT.

CDR3 region: CASNRGRGLGYGYTF. As DNA, the CDR3 is TGTGCCAGCAACCGGGGAAGGGGGCTAGGGTATGGCTACACCTTC. The chain has TRBV6-5 and TRBJ1-2; 7 nucleotides agree with TRBD1. Germline assignment: CDR1 MNHEY and CDR2 SVGAGI. V gave up 7 bases and J gave up 5 bases; unmatched junction bases: 13. This CDR3 has 15 residues.

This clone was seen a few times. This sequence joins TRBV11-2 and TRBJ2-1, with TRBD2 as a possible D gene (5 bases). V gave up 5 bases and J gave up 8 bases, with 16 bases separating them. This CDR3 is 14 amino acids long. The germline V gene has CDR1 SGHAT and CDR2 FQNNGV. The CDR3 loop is CASSTPTSNYEQFF. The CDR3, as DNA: TGTGCCAGCAGCACACCCACTAGTAATTATGAGCAGTTCTTC. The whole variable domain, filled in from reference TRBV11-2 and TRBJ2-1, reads EAGVAQSPRYKIIEKRQSVAFWCNPISGHATLYWYQQILGQGPKLLIQFQNNGVVDDSQLPKDRFSAERLKGVDSTLKIQPAKLEDSAVYLCASSTPTSNYEQFFGPGTRLTVL.

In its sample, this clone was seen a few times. The CDR3 DNA reads TGCGCCAGCAGCCAAGATGGTTGGTCTCAGAGCACAGATACGCAGTATTTT. Translation: CASSQDGWSQSTDTQYF. This sequence joins TRBV4-3 and TRBJ2-3; D is ambiguous. Germline lookup yields CDR1 LGHNA and CDR2 YSLEER. There are 17 residues in the CDR3. The germline V and J ends were trimmed by 0 bases and 0 bases, with 13 bases remaining between them.

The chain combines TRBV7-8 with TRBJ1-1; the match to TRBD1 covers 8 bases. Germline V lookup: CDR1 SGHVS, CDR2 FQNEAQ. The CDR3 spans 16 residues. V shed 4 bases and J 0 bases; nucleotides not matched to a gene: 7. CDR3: CASSSIGTGLNTEAFF. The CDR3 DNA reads TGTGCCAGCAGCTCCATCGGGACAGGTTTGAACACTGAAGCTTTCTTT. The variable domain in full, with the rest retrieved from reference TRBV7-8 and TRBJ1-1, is GAGVSQSPRYKVAKRGQDVALRCDPISGHVSLFWYQQALGQGPEFLTYFQNEAQLDKSGLPSDRFFAERPEGSVSTLKIQRTQQEDSAVYLCASSSIGTGLNTEAFFGQGTRLTVV.

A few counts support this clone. As DNA, the CDR3 is TGCGCCAGCAGCCCTCGGACTAGCGGGAGAGGAGATACGCAGTATTTT. This encodes CASSPRTSGRGDTQYF. The rearrangement joins TRBV4-3 to TRBJ2-3; 13 bases agree with TRBD2. The CDR3 covers 16 residues. V lost 4 bases and J lost 5; bases outside the gene matches: 6. Germline V gives CDR1 LGHNA, CDR2 YSLEER.

The CDR3 nucleotides read TGTGCCTGGAGTCGAGGACTAGCGGGAGTAACAGATACGCAGTATTTT. Translating it yields CAWSRGLAGVTDTQYF. The chain links TRBV30 to TRBJ2-3, with TRBD2 identical over 13 bases. The CDR3 is 16 amino acids. The trim removed 2 bases at V and 3 bases at J, leaving 5 bases unmatched. Germline CDR1 and CDR2: GTSNPN and SVGIG (reference sequence).

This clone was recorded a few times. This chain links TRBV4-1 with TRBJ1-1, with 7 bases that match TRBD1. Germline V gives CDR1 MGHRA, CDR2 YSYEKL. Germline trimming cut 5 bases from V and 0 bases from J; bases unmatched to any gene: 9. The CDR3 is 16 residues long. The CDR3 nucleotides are TGCGCCAGCAGCTTAATTGCGGGACAGCTGAACACTGAAGCTTTCTTT. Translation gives CASSLIAGQLNTEAFF.

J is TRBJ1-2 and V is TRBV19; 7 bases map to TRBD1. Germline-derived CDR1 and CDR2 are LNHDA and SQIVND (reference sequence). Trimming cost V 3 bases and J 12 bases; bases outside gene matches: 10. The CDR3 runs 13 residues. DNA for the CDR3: TGTGCCAGTAGTATCCAACAGGGGAGTCAGGACACCTTC. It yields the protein CASSIQQGSQDTF.